The next 21 T cell receptor beta chains were all read from a single sample in a study of memory CD4+ T cells and cytomegalovirus serostatus. Using immunoSEQ multiplex PCR, the repertoire was profiled, and TCRdb retains in-frame clones only, with some absent. The sample yields under 35,000 clones, 75% to 80% seen once. The sort gate was single viable CD3+CD4+CD8-CD45RO+ cells for memory CD4+ T cells. Input material: memory CD4+ T cells from blood. The receptors shown here come from an adult in good health and CMV-seronegative.

The V call is TRBV11-1, the J call TRBJ2-5; D may be TRBD2 (6 bases). Trimming removed 3 bases from V and 7 bases from J, with 15 bases in between. Germline assignment: CDR1 SGHAT and CDR2 FQDESV (reference sequence). The CDR3 has 14 amino acids. The CDR3 region has the DNA TGTGCCAGCAGCTTCGGGGGACCCACGGGGACCCAGTACTTC. Protein sequence: CASSFGGPTGTQYF.

This chain connects TRBV2 to TRBJ2-7, with 9 bases matching TRBD1. Germline assignment: CDR1 SNHLY and CDR2 FYNNEI. This CDR3 spans 15 amino acids. J lost 0 bases, V lost 8 bases, and 8 bases had no gene match. The CDR3 spells CASLGQGHSSYEQYF. The DNA for the CDR3 is TGTGCCAGCCTTGGACAGGGGCATAGCTCCTACGAGCAGTACTTC.

The chain recombines TRBV5-1 with TRBJ2-7; maybe TRBD1 (6 bases). This CDR3 comprises 15 residues. V was shortened by 3 bases and J by 0 bases, with 13 bases between the two germline ends. CDR1 is SGHRS, CDR2 YFSETQ, per germline. The CDR3 reads CASSSPDRSSYEQYF. Here the CDR3 DNA reads TGCGCCAGCAGCTCCCCCGACAGGAGCTCCTACGAGCAGTACTTC.

This clone has a handful of counts. V is TRBV19 and J is TRBJ1-5; D unresolved. Germline lookup yields CDR1 LNHDA and CDR2 SQIVND (reference sequence). The CDR3 length is 12 residues. Trimming took off 1 base at V and 7 bases at J, with 5 bases between the two ends. In DNA, the CDR3 is TGTGCCAGTAGTATAGGGTGGCAGCCCCAGCATTTT. Translating gives CASSIGWQPQHF.

The CDR3 region is CASSLSPSGGLNNEQFF. The CDR3 nucleotides read TGTGCCAGCAGCTTATCCCCCTCGGGGGGACTAAACAATGAGCAGTTCTTC. The chain has TRBV5-5 and TRBJ2-1; 7 bases are shared with TRBD2. This CDR3 comprises 17 residues. V gave up 2 bases and J gave up 5 bases; unmatched junction bases: 13. Germline loops: CDR1 SGHKS, CDR2 YYEKEE (reference sequence).

This clone was observed a single time. The chain combines TRBV5-5 with TRBJ2-6, with 7 positions matching TRBD2. The V and J ends lost 1 base and 3 bases, in that order; junction bases with no gene match: 1. The CDR3 is 15 amino acids. Germline loops: CDR1 SGHKS, CDR2 YYEKEE (reference sequence). The CDR3 protein is CASSLRGDGANVLTF. The CDR3 DNA is TGTGCCAGCAGCTTGCGGGGGGATGGGGCCAACGTCCTGACTTTC.

The chain has TRBV12-5 and TRBJ2-7; 8 nucleotides align to TRBD2. The CDR3 length is 14 residues. V dropped 7 bases and J dropped 3; count of bases not matched to a gene: 8. Germline V gives CDR1 LGHNT, CDR2 FRNRAP. CDR3 nucleotides: TGTGCTAGTGAGGCGAGCGGGGGCGGCTACGAGCAGTACTTC. Translation: CASEASGGGYEQYF.

The V and J genes are TRBV7-2 and TRBJ2-7, with TRBD1 identical over 7 bases. The germline V gene encodes CDR1 SGHTA and CDR2 FQGNSA. This CDR3 is built from 15 residues. The V gene end was trimmed by 5 bases and the J gene end by 2 bases; junction bases not matched to a gene: 9. CDR3 loop: CASSPRGTVTYEQYF. The CDR3 DNA is TGTGCCAGCAGCCCTAGAGGGACAGTAACCTACGAGCAGTACTTC.

The chain employs TRBV5-6 and TRBJ2-5; D gene ambiguous. CDR3 length: 16 residues. Per the germline V gene, CDR1 is SGHDT and CDR2 is YYEEEE. V was trimmed by 1 base and J by 1 base, leaving 14 bases between them. CDR3 sequence (DNA): TGTGCCAGCAGCTTGAGAACCCTTCCCGGCCAAGAGACCCAGTACTTC. Its protein product is CASSLRTLPGQETQYF. Full variable domain (remainder filled in from reference TRBV5-6 and TRBJ2-5): DAGVTQSPTHLIKTRGQQVTLRCSPKSGHDTVSWYQQALGQGPQFIFQYYEEEERQRGNFPDRFSGHQFPNYSSELNVNALLLGDSALYLCASSLRTLPGQETQYFGPGTRLLVL.

This chain joins TRBV5-1 and TRBJ2-2; D might be TRBD1 (5 bases). The CDR3 totals 16 residues. CDR1 and CDR2 from the germline V gene are SGHRS and YFSETQ. With 4 bases removed from V and 6 bases from J, the gap between germline ends came to 19 bases. CDR3 nucleotide sequence: TGCGCCAGCAGCCAGAACTTAGGGGTTGGGGCCGGGGAGCTGTTTTTT. This sequence encodes CASSQNLGVGAGELFF.

V is TRBV6-5 and J is TRBJ1-1, with D perhaps matching TRBD1 (5 bases). The CDR3 spans 14 residues. Per germline, CDR1 MNHEY and CDR2 SVGAGI. The ends were cut back, 0 bases at V and 4 bases at J, with 9 bases in the middle. The CDR3 loop is CASSYSSGRTEAFF. The CDR3, as DNA: TGTGCCAGCAGTTACTCGTCAGGGCGCACTGAAGCTTTCTTT.

V is TRBV21-1 and J is TRBJ1-5; whether TRBD1, the table's D call, matches the DNA was not checked. TRBV21-1 is marked as a pseudogene. The CDR3 runs to 21 residues. The CDR3 nucleotides read TGTGCCAGCAGCAAAGCGCAGGTACCGGGACAAAGGTTGGGTGCCAGGCAGCCCCAGCATTTT. This sequence encodes CASSKAQVPGQRLGARQPQHF.

The DNA of the CDR3 is TGCGCCAGCAGCTTGGAAGGACTAGCGGGGGTGGATGAGCAGTTCTTC. This gives the protein CASSLEGLAGVDEQFF. The chain is built from TRBV5-1 and TRBJ2-1, with 13 bases fitting TRBD2. CDR3 length equals 16 residues. J gave up 8 bases and V 0 bases, and 5 bases lay outside the gene matches. CDR1 is SGHRS and CDR2 is YFSETQ in the germline V gene.

The chain is built from TRBV4-1 and TRBJ2-7; D not resolved. V lost 1 base and J 1 base, leaving 8 bases between the germline ends. The CDR3 totals 14 residues. Germline CDR1 is MGHRA and CDR2 is YSYEKL. CDR3 nucleotides: TGCGCCAGCAGCCAAGGGTGGTTATCCTACGAGCAGTACTTC. It is translated as CASSQGWLSYEQYF.

The V and J genes are TRBV6-4 and TRBJ2-3, with D possibly TRBD2 on 6 matching bases. V was clipped by 6 bases and J by 7 bases, with 14 bases between them. The CDR3 totals 13 residues. CDR1 MRHNA and CDR2 SNTAGT come from the germline V gene. CDR3 in amino acids: CASSPKGGNTQYF. DNA for the CDR3: TGTGCCAGCAGCCCCAAGGGCGGGAATACGCAGTATTTT.

The rearrangement joins TRBV12-5 to TRBJ2-3; no clear D gene. CDR3 length: 12 amino acids. The V gene lost 2 bases and the J gene lost 6 bases, with 6 bases spanning the gap. Looked up from germline, CDR1 is LGHNT and CDR2 is FRNRAP. The CDR3 reads CASGLSLDTQYF. The CDR3 region has the DNA TGTGCTAGTGGTTTGTCCTTGGATACGCAGTATTTT.

DNA for the CDR3: TGTGCCAGCAGATCCGCCCCGGGACAGGGGCCAAATGGCTACACCTTC. Protein product: CASRSAPGQGPNGYTF. The V and J genes are TRBV5-6 and TRBJ1-2, with 10 positions matching TRBD1. V lost 5 bases to trimming and J lost 6 bases; unmatched junction nucleotides: 13. CDR3 length: 16 amino acids. Germline V gene sequence: CDR1 SGHDT, CDR2 YYEEEE.

The CDR3 reads CASSHGTPLGSSYNEQFF. The CDR3 DNA reads as TGTGCCAGCTCACACGGGACACCCCTCGGGAGCTCCTACAATGAGCAGTTCTTC. The chain has TRBV18 and TRBJ2-1; D could derive from TRBD1 or TRBD2 (6 bases each). Per germline, CDR1 KGHSH and CDR2 LQKENI. Deletions cut 4 bases from V and 0 bases from J, with 19 bases between. The CDR3 covers 18 residues. Supplemented by reference TRBV18 and TRBJ2-1, the full variable domain reads NAGVMQNPRHLVRRRGQEARLRCSPMKGHSHVYWYRQLPEEGLKFMVYLQKENIIDESGMPKERFSAEFPKEGPSILRIQQVVRGDSAAYFCASSHGTPLGSSYNEQFFGPGTRLTVL.

V gene TRBV11-3 combines with J gene TRBJ2-1; 7 bases line up with TRBD2. Germline V gives CDR1 SGHNT, CDR2 YENEEA. J was trimmed by 8 bases and V by 0 bases; bases with no gene match: 4. The CDR3 spans 14 residues. CDR3 sequence (DNA): TGTGCCAGCAGCTTAGACCCAGCGGGATATGAGCAGTTCTTC. This sequence encodes CASSLDPAGYEQFF.

V usage is TRBV6-1 and J usage is TRBJ1-1; D possibly corresponds to TRBD1 (5 bases). The ends were cut back, 4 bases at V and 1 base at J, with 16 bases in the middle. Germline CDR1 MNHNS, CDR2 SASEGT. CDR3 length equals 16 residues. The CDR3 coding sequence is TGTGCCAGCAGTGCCCAACTACACGGGGGGAACACTGAAGCTTTCTTT. Its protein is CASSAQLHGGNTEAFF.

DNA for the CDR3: TGTGCCAGCAGCCCAAGACAGGGGAAAGCTAACTATGGCTACACCTTC. Protein sequence: CASSPRQGKANYGYTF. This chain uses TRBV7-2 with TRBJ1-2, with 8 bases lining up with TRBD1. The V and J ends lost 5 bases and 0 bases, in that order; junction bases with no gene match: 8. CDR1 is SGHTA and CDR2 is FQGNSA in the germline V gene. This CDR3 spans 16 amino acids.